This TCR beta chain was captured in a study of siplizumab effects on memory and regulatory T cells. Regarding the study as a whole: The study found that mappable alloreactive CD4+ clones averaged around 69% Treg-derived with siplizumab and roughly 27% in controls. Alloreactive sequences tracing back to unstimulated CD4+ memory cells were significantly reduced by siplizumab.

V was pared by 7 bases and J by 4 bases, with 17 bases between. Germline CDR1 and CDR2: SGHNT and YYREEE (reference sequence). The CDR3 length is 14 residues. Concerning this clone: Its antigen is undetermined.

Around 9.1 x 10^4 TCR templates per sample were sequenced. TCRdb's table, derived via immunoSEQ multiplex PCR, lists solely in-frame clones and lacks some. The table includes tens of thousands of clones, approximately 88% detected once. The TCR comes from a human donor in good health. The sequenced sample consisted of Tregs sorted from blood. J is TRBJ1-2 and V is TRBV5-4, with D possibly matching TRBD1 (5 bases). CDR3 nucleotides: TGTGCCAGCTGGAGGTTCGGGGGACCCTATGGCTACACCTTC. Translated, it gives CASWRFGGPYGYTF.